Below, 27 T cell receptor beta chains from the same sample are listed, as sequenced in a study of patients and donors after allogeneic stem cell transplantation. TCRdb re-derived calls from the RT-PCR reads in MiXCR, one entry per CDR3 protein. The table records over 400,000 distinct CDR3 sequences, under 20% of them present only once. The specimen was blood, either unsorted or a sorted T cell fraction (not recorded which). Every receptor here comes from a human donor who was either an allogeneic HSCT recipient or a stem cell or donor lymphocyte infusion donor (not recorded which). It is not recorded whose cells these are; they may come from a transplant donor.

The chain recombines TRBV6-2 or TRBV6-3 with TRBJ2-1, with TRBD2 identical over 9 bases. Germline V gene lookup returns CDR1 MNHEY and CDR2 SVGEGT. V was pared by 6 bases and J by 2 bases, with 5 bases of the junction left unmatched. The CDR3 covers 15 residues. CDR3 coding DNA: TGTGCCAGCAGCTATAGCGGGGGCGCCTACAATGAGCAGTTCTTC. Its protein is CASSYSGGAYNEQFF.

This clonotype was counted between two and nine times. V gene TRBV5-1 combines with J gene TRBJ2-2; unclear D gene. Germline values: CDR1 SGHRS, CDR2 YFSETQ. The CDR3 contains 15 residues. Trimming removed 2 bases from V and 1 base from J, with 9 bases in between. In nucleotides, the CDR3 is TGCGCCAGCAGCTTCGTAATAGGGAACACCGGGGAGCTGTTTTTT. It is translated as CASSFVIGNTGELFF.

CDR3 bases: TGCAGTGCTAGAGGCCCCTCGGGAGCGGGCTCCTACAATGAGCAGTTCTTC. Protein product: CSARGPSGAGSYNEQFF. The chain combines TRBV20-1 with TRBJ2-1; possible D gene TRBD2, 6 bases. Germline V gene sequence: CDR1 DFQATT, CDR2 SNEGSKA (reference sequence). Trimming cost V 1 base and J 0 bases, with 16 bases left between them. This CDR3 has 17 amino acids.

This clonotype has at least ten counts. V is TRBV3-1 and J is TRBJ2-7; no definite D call. The germline gives CDR1 LGHDT, CDR2 YNNKEL (reference sequence). V lost 1 base and J lost 0, with 10 bases in between. The CDR3 extends over 15 amino acids. CDR3 sequence (DNA): TGTGCCAGCAGCCAAGTGACCGATCTCTCCTACGAGCAGTACTTC. Translation gives CASSQVTDLSYEQYF.

V is TRBV7-9 and J is TRBJ1-6; tentatively, D is TRBD1 (5 bases). Germline CDR1 is SEHNR and CDR2 is FQNEAQ (reference sequence). V lost 2 bases to trimming and J lost 8 bases, with 7 bases between them. CDR3 size: 13 residues. The CDR3 loop is CASSLIGDSPLHF. CDR3 coding DNA: TGTGCCAGCAGCTTAATAGGGGATTCACCCCTCCACTTT. Full variable domain (rest looked up from reference TRBV7-9 and TRBJ1-6): DTGVSQNPRHKITKRGQNVTFRCDPISEHNRLYWYRQTLGQGPEFLTYFQNEAQLEKSRLLSDRFSAERPKGSFSTLEIQRTEQGDSAMYLCASSLIGDSPLHFGNGTRLTVT.

The chain has TRBV5-1 and TRBJ1-1; D not certain. Trimming left V 0 bases short and J 1 base short, with 4 bases between. The CDR3 loop spans 13 amino acids. Germline-derived CDR1 and CDR2 are SGHRS and YFSETQ. The CDR3 nucleotides read TGCGCCAGCAGCTTGGACCAGAACACTGAAGCTTTCTTT. This codes for CASSLDQNTEAFF. The full variable domain, completed using reference TRBV5-1 and TRBJ1-1, is KAGVTQTPRYLIKTRGQQVTLSCSPISGHRSVSWYQQTPGQGLQFLFEYFSETQRNKGNFPGRFSGRQFSNSRSEMNVSTLELGDSALYLCASSLDQNTEAFFGQGTRLTVV.

The gene calls are TRBV2 and TRBJ2-7; D tentatively reads TRBD1 or TRBD2 (5 bases each). The CDR3 runs 14 residues. V was pared by 4 bases and J by 2 bases, with 12 bases between. Germline lookup yields CDR1 SNHLY and CDR2 FYNNEI. The CDR3 reads CASSAGRRAYEQYF. The CDR3 coding sequence is TGTGCCAGCAGTGCGGGACGGCGCGCCTACGAGCAGTACTTC. Complete variable domain (other parts from reference TRBV2 and TRBJ2-7): EPEVTQTPSHQVTQMGQEVILRCVPISNHLYFYWYRQILGQKVEFLVSFYNNEISEKSEIFDDQFSVERPDGSNFTLKIRSTKLEDSAMYFCASSAGRRAYEQYFGPGTRLTVT.

This clonotype was detected a few times. V usage is TRBV3-1 and J usage is TRBJ2-7, with D maybe TRBD2 (5 bases). CDR3 length equals 15 residues. Germline CDR1 is LGHDT and CDR2 is YNNKEL (reference sequence). Trimming took 0 bases from V and 5 from J, leaving 14 bases between them. The CDR3 sequence is CASSQELLGGDEQYF. Here the CDR3 DNA reads TGTGCCAGCAGCCAAGAACTACTAGGAGGAGACGAGCAGTACTTC.

This clonotype was recorded many times. The rearrangement links TRBV12-3 or TRBV12-4 to TRBJ2-1; D may be TRBD1 (5 bases). The CDR3 sequence is 15 residues long. The germline V and J ends were trimmed by 5 bases and 7 bases, with 18 bases remaining between them. CDR3 region: CASSESPLQGNEQFF. For the CDR3, the DNA is TGTGCCAGCAGTGAATCTCCCCTTCAGGGAAATGAGCAGTTCTTC.

The chain has TRBV5-1 and TRBJ2-7; tentatively, D is TRBD1 (5 bases). Germline assignment: CDR1 SGHRS and CDR2 YFSETQ. This CDR3 region has 14 residues. Trimming pared 3 bases from V and 6 bases from J, leaving 16 bases between. The CDR3 region has the DNA TGCGCCAGCAGCTCAATGATTAGGGGTGGCGAGCAGTACTTC. This sequence encodes CASSSMIRGGEQYF.

Ten or more counts support this clonotype. This chain joins TRBV12-3 or TRBV12-4 and TRBJ1-2, with 7 positions matching TRBD1. The CDR3 is 14 amino acids. Trimming took 3 bases from V and 3 from J; bases not matched to a gene: 4. Written as DNA, the CDR3 is TGTGCCAGCAGTTTGCAGGGGGTATACTATGGCTACACCTTC. It translates to CASSLQGVYYGYTF.

This clonotype turned up a few times. J is TRBJ2-7 and V is TRBV20-1, with D hard to call. The CDR3 extends over 17 amino acids. The germline V and J ends were trimmed by 2 bases and 4 bases, with 24 bases remaining between them. The germline CDR1 and CDR2 sequences are DFQATT and SNEGSKA (reference sequence). Here the CDR3 reads CSARSVTSPPKSYEQYF. CDR3 DNA sequence: TGCAGTGCTAGATCAGTTACCTCCCCACCAAAGTCGTACGAGCAGTACTTC.

Only a few counts were recorded for this clonotype. The V gene is TRBV20-1, the J gene TRBJ1-5; maybe TRBD1 (6 bases). The CDR3 consists of 13 residues. Per germline, CDR1 DFQATT and CDR2 SNEGSKA (reference sequence). This chain's CDR3 is CSVGRGLNQPQHF. In DNA, the CDR3 is TGCAGCGTGGGCAGGGGACTCAATCAGCCCCAGCATTTT.

The genes are TRBV6-2 or TRBV6-3 and TRBJ1-5; D is unclear. V was pared by 8 bases and J by 4 bases, with 12 bases between. From germline, CDR1 is MNHEY and CDR2 SVGEGT. CDR3 size: 13 residues. CDR3 in amino acids: CASALENNQPQHF. CDR3 nucleotide sequence: TGTGCCAGCGCCCTCGAAAATAATCAGCCCCAGCATTTT.

There are a few counts of this clonotype. The chain combines TRBV5-1 with TRBJ2-1; D is undetermined. V lost 7 bases to trimming and J lost 10 bases, with 18 bases between them. The CDR3 length is 13 residues. Germline lookup yields CDR1 SGHRS and CDR2 YFSETQ. The CDR3 loop reads CASRSPASQEQFF. In DNA form, the CDR3 reads TGCGCCAGCCGTTCCCCAGCGTCCCAAGAGCAGTTCTTC. The whole variable domain, remainder taken from reference TRBV5-1 and TRBJ2-1, is KAGVTQTPRYLIKTRGQQVTLSCSPISGHRSVSWYQQTPGQGLQFLFEYFSETQRNKGNFPGRFSGRQFSNSRSEMNVSTLELGDSALYLCASRSPASQEQFFGPGTRLTVL.

This clonotype was seen a few times. CDR3 coding DNA: TGTGCCAGCAGCCAAAGCCTGAGAGGGAGTCTCTCTGGAAACACCATATATTTT. Protein product: CASSQSLRGSLSGNTIYF. The chain links TRBV3-1 to TRBJ1-3; D ambiguous. Trimming removed 2 bases from V and 0 bases from J, with 17 bases in between. Germline V lookup: CDR1 LGHDT, CDR2 YNNKEL (reference sequence). There are 18 residues in the CDR3.

In DNA, the CDR3 is TGTGCCTGGAGTGTACGACGAGCGTGGGAGACCCAGTACTTC. This translates into CAWSVRRAWETQYF. The rearrangement joins TRBV30 to TRBJ2-5; the D is unclear. The V gene lost 0 bases and the J gene lost 5 bases, with 13 bases spanning the gap. The CDR3 loop spans 14 amino acids. Germline V lookup: CDR1 GTSNPN, CDR2 SVGIG (reference sequence).

The chain has TRBV19 and TRBJ2-7; 9 bases align to TRBD1. Trimming removed 1 base from V and 0 bases from J; junction bases left unmatched: 7. CDR1 and CDR2 (germline): LNHDA, SQIVND (reference sequence). The CDR3 is 17 amino acids. For the CDR3, the DNA is TGTGCCAGTAGTATAGCTTCCGGGACAGGGCTCTCCTACGAGCAGTACTTC. This translates into CASSIASGTGLSYEQYF.

This clonotype showed up many times. The J gene is TRBJ1-1, the V gene TRBV12-3 or TRBV12-4; no clear D gene. The V and J ends lost 5 bases and 0 bases respectively, with 10 bases between them. The CDR3 consists of 14 residues. The CDR3 sequence is CASSLTVMNTEAFF. The CDR3 DNA is TGTGCCAGCAGTCTTACAGTTATGAACACTGAAGCTTTCTTT.

This clonotype was observed once. The chain uses TRBV28 and TRBJ2-3, with 7 bases matching TRBD1. The germline V gene has CDR1 MDHEN and CDR2 SYDVKM. Trimming took 5 bases from V and 3 from J; bases not matched to a gene: 11. The CDR3 extends over 16 amino acids. The CDR3 is CASSADRAHATDTQYF. In nucleotides, the CDR3 is TGTGCCAGCAGTGCAGACAGGGCCCACGCAACAGATACGCAGTATTTT.

This chain connects TRBV9 to TRBJ1-5; TRBD1 might be the D (5 bases). The V and J ends lost 3 bases and 6 bases respectively, with 10 bases between them. The V gene's germline CDR1 is SGDLS and CDR2 YYNGEE. This CDR3 contains 13 residues. CDR3 DNA: TGTGCCAGCAGCGACGGGGGATTTCAGCCCCAGCATTTT. This gives the protein CASSDGGFQPQHF.

This clonotype was observed a handful of times. The chain joins TRBV27 to TRBJ1-1; a possible D gene is TRBD1 (5 bases). CDR3 length: 17 residues. Trimming took off 3 bases at V and 3 bases at J, with 20 bases between the two ends. Germline V lookup: CDR1 MNHEY, CDR2 SMNVEV (reference sequence). The CDR3 sequence is CASSFTGRYRKDTEAFF. The CDR3, as DNA: TGTGCCAGCAGTTTCACAGGACGATATCGCAAGGACACTGAAGCTTTCTTT.

This clonotype was counted a few times. The rearrangement joins TRBV20-1 to TRBJ1-5; no clear D. V was pared by 3 bases and J by 6 bases, with 6 bases between. Germline CDR1 is DFQATT and CDR2 is SNEGSKA (reference sequence). The length of the CDR3 is 11 residues. In DNA form, the CDR3 reads TGCAGTGCTAGTTTGGGTCAGCCCCAGCATTTT. It translates to CSASLGQPQHF.

This clonotype was counted many times. The V call is TRBV12-3 or TRBV12-4, the J call TRBJ1-6, with D uncertain. The CDR3 consists of 15 residues. Trimming removed 1 base at V and 11 bases at J, with 15 bases between. The CDR3 region is CASSLEGPFSPPLHF. Here the CDR3 DNA reads TGTGCCAGCAGTTTAGAGGGCCCATTCAGTCCACCCCTCCACTTT.

The chain links TRBV7-6 to TRBJ2-7; D is possibly TRBD1 or TRBD2 (5 bases each). This CDR3 is 14 amino acids long. From germline, CDR1 is SGHVS and CDR2 FNYEAQ. The ends were cut back, 4 bases at V and 2 bases at J, with 12 bases in the middle. The CDR3 protein is CASSSGTETYEQYF. DNA for the CDR3: TGTGCCAGCAGCTCCGGGACGGAGACCTACGAGCAGTACTTC.

This chain links TRBV6-1 with TRBJ1-2; D gene unclear. Germline lookup yields CDR1 MNHNS and CDR2 SASEGT. CDR3 size: 15 residues. Trimming left V 6 bases short and J 5 bases short, with 19 bases between. Here the CDR3 reads CASSDDSDGIYGYTF. The CDR3 nucleotides read TGTGCCAGCAGCGATGACTCAGACGGAATTTATGGCTACACCTTC.

This clonotype was recorded a few times. The chain uses TRBV7-6 and TRBJ1-5; unclear D gene. The germline V gene has CDR1 SGHVS and CDR2 FNYEAQ. The CDR3 is 13 amino acids. Between the trimmed V and J ends, which lost 4 bases and 7 bases, there was a span of 11 bases. As DNA, the CDR3 is TGTGCCAGCAGCTCCGCGCTGAACCAGCCCCAGCATTTT. Its protein is CASSSALNQPQHF.